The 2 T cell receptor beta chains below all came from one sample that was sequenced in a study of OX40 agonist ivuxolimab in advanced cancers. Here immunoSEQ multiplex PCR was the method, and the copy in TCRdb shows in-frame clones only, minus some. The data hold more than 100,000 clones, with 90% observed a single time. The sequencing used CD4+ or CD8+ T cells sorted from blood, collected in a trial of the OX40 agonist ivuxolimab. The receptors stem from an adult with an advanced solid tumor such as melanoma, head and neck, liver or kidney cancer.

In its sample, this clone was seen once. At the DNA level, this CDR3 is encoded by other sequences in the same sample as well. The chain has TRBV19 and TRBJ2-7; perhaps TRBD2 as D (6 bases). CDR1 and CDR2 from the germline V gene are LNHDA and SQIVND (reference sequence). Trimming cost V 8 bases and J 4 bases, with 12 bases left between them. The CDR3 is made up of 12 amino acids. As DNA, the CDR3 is TGTGCCAGTTCGGAGGGTAAATACGAGCAGTACTTC. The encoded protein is CASSEGKYEQYF.

CDR3: CASSLGASGIGVDEQFF. CDR3 coding DNA: TGTGCCAGCAGCTTAGGGGCTAGCGGGATAGGAGTAGATGAGCAGTTCTTC. The chain combines TRBV11-2 with TRBJ2-1, with TRBD2 matching 9 bases. This CDR3 is built from 17 residues. Per germline, CDR1 SGHAT and CDR2 FQNNGV. After removal of 1 base from V and 8 bases from J, the junction contained 12 bases not matched to a gene. The variable domain in full, with the rest retrieved from reference TRBV11-2 and TRBJ2-1, is EAGVAQSPRYKIIEKRQSVAFWCNPISGHATLYWYQQILGQGPKLLIQFQNNGVVDDSQLPKDRFSAERLKGVDSTLKIQPAKLEDSAVYLCASSLGASGIGVDEQFFGPGTRLTVL.